The 15 T cell receptor beta chains presented below share a single source sample, sequenced in a study of OX40 agonist ivuxolimab in advanced cancers. TCRdb keeps only in-frame clones here, not all; method: immunoSEQ multiplex PCR. The sample has fewer than 30,000 clones, 81% seen once. The starting material was CD4+ or CD8+ T cells sorted from blood, obtained in a trial of the OX40 agonist ivuxolimab. The receptors here all came from an adult with an advanced solid tumor such as melanoma, head and neck, liver or kidney cancer.

The CDR3 sequence is CASSSNRISLNYGYTF. Written as DNA, the CDR3 is TGTGCCAGCAGCTCAAACCGGATCTCCCTTAACTATGGCTACACCTTC. The V gene is TRBV7-9, the J gene TRBJ1-2; no firm D call. Trimming cost V 4 bases and J 1 base, with 16 bases left between them. Germline CDR1 is SEHNR and CDR2 is FQNEAQ (reference sequence). The CDR3 spans 16 residues.

V is TRBV5-6 and J is TRBJ2-7, with D unresolved. The germline V gene encodes CDR1 SGHDT and CDR2 YYEEEE. V shed 0 bases and J shed 4 bases, with 5 bases lying between them. The CDR3 has 12 amino acids. The CDR3 DNA follows: TGTGCCAGCAGCTTGGAAGATTACGAGCAGTACTTC. This codes for CASSLEDYEQYF.

J is TRBJ1-3 and V is TRBV6-5; 8 positions match TRBD1. CDR3 length: 15 amino acids. Germline assignment: CDR1 MNHEY and CDR2 SVGAGI. J lost 0 bases, V lost 5 bases, and 3 bases had no gene match. CDR3 in DNA: TGTGCCAGCAGTAACACAGGGGGCTCTGGAAACACCATATATTTT. It codes for CASSNTGGSGNTIYF.

The V gene is TRBV11-2, the J gene TRBJ2-4; 12 bases are a match to TRBD2. There are 17 residues in the CDR3. Germline-derived CDR1 and CDR2 are SGHAT and FQNNGV. Germline trimming cut 5 bases from V and 4 bases from J; bases unmatched to any gene: 9. The CDR3 loop reads CASSPWTSGMSKNIQYF. The CDR3 nucleotides read TGTGCCAGCAGCCCCTGGACTAGCGGGATGTCAAAAAACATTCAGTACTTC.

The genes are TRBV6-1 and TRBJ2-3; 10 nucleotides agree with TRBD1. CDR1 is MNHNS and CDR2 is SASEGT in the germline V gene. V was clipped by 3 bases and J by 4 bases; unmatched bases: 4. The CDR3 runs to 15 residues. CDR3 bases: TGTGCCAGCAGTGACGAGACAGGGGGCGCAGATACGCAGTATTTT. It yields the protein CASSDETGGADTQYF.

This clone was seen a few times. The rearrangement links TRBV11-3 to TRBJ1-5, with D uncertain. Germline assignment: CDR1 SGHNT and CDR2 YENEEA. V was cut by 8 bases and J by 11 bases, with 7 bases left in between. There are 9 residues in the CDR3. CDR3 bases: TGTGCCAGCCACTCGGCCCAGCATTTT. Its protein is CASHSAQHF. Full variable domain (missing parts from reference TRBV11-3 and TRBJ1-5): EAGVVQSPRYKIIEKKQPVAFWCNPISGHNTLYWYLQNLGQGPELLIRYENEEAVDDSQLPKDRFSAERLKGVDSTLKIQPAELGDSAVYLCASHSAQHFGDGTRLSIL.

The V and J genes are TRBV19 and TRBJ1-4, with a tentative D call TRBD1 (5 bases). The CDR3 loop spans 13 amino acids. V lost 5 bases to trimming and J lost 13 bases, with 17 bases between them. Germline V CDR1 and CDR2: LNHDA, SQIVND (reference sequence). In DNA, the CDR3 is TGTGCCAGTAGTGTTTCAGGGCCTTCTGGACTGTTTTTT. This translates into CASSVSGPSGLFF.

This sequence joins TRBV7-9 and TRBJ1-1; D gene uncertain. The CDR3 runs 14 residues. V dropped 2 bases and J dropped 1 base, with 8 bases sitting between them. Germline-derived CDR1 and CDR2 are SEHNR and FQNEAQ (reference sequence). CDR3 nucleotides: TGTGCCAGCAGCTTAAAAAGGGAGAACACTGAAGCTTTCTTT. It encodes CASSLKRENTEAFF.

This clone has a single count. The chain employs TRBV4-1 and TRBJ2-1; no clear D gene. The V gene lost 0 bases and the J gene lost 4 bases, with 10 bases spanning the gap. The V gene's germline CDR1 is MGHRA and CDR2 YSYEKL. The CDR3 consists of 15 residues. The CDR3 coding sequence is TGCGCCAGCAGCCAAGATCCTAGGGAATACAATGAGCAGTTCTTC. Amino acids: CASSQDPREYNEQFF.

J is TRBJ2-3 and V is TRBV28; 11 bases map to TRBD2. J gave up 3 bases and V 7 bases, and 15 bases lay outside the gene matches. CDR1 and CDR2 (germline): MDHEN, SYDVKM. CDR3 length: 18 residues. In DNA form, the CDR3 reads TGTGCCAGCACCCCCCTCTCCGGGACTAGCGGTTATACAGATACGCAGTATTTT. Encoded protein: CASTPLSGTSGYTDTQYF.

This chain uses TRBV25-1 with TRBJ2-5, with D maybe TRBD1 (6 bases). CDR3 size: 15 residues. Trimming removed 8 bases at V and 1 base at J, with 17 bases between. Germline V CDR1 and CDR2: MGHDK, SYGVNS. The CDR3 nucleotides read TGTGCCAGCGGTTTGTTCCGGGACACCCAAGAGACCCAGTACTTC. Translation gives CASGLFRDTQETQYF.

V gene TRBV2 combines with J gene TRBJ2-7; D could derive from TRBD1 or TRBD2 (5 bases each). Trimming shortened V by 5 bases and J by 7 bases, and 9 bases separated the two germline ends. The germline CDR1 and CDR2 sequences are SNHLY and FYNNEI. The CDR3 sequence is 11 residues long. DNA of the CDR3: TGTGCCAGCAGTAGGGGACGGGAGCAGTACTTC. Translating gives CASSRGREQYF.

The chain employs TRBV27 and TRBJ2-2, with D perhaps matching TRBD2 (6 bases). Germline V gives CDR1 MNHEY, CDR2 SMNVEV (reference sequence). The CDR3 runs to 14 residues. The V end was cut by 7 bases, the J end by 2 bases, with 11 bases between. The CDR3, as DNA: TGTGCCAGCACTAGCGCCCTCAACACCGGGGAGCTGTTTTTT. Translated: CASTSALNTGELFF.

The chain recombines TRBV11-2 with TRBJ2-5; D unclear. Germline CDR1 and CDR2: SGHAT and FQNNGV. The CDR3 covers 16 residues. Trimming took 1 base from V and 5 from J, leaving 17 bases between them. CDR3 sequence (DNA): TGTGCCAGCAGCTTAGGAGGCCGGATTAGTTCCGAGACCCAGTACTTC. Amino acids: CASSLGGRISSETQYF. The entire variable domain, with the rest obtained from reference TRBV11-2 and TRBJ2-5, is as follows: EAGVAQSPRYKIIEKRQSVAFWCNPISGHATLYWYQQILGQGPKLLIQFQNNGVVDDSQLPKDRFSAERLKGVDSTLKIQPAKLEDSAVYLCASSLGGRISSETQYFGPGTRLLVL.

The gene calls are TRBV4-1 and TRBJ2-1; D ambiguous. Trimming stripped 2 bases from V and 6 bases from J, with 8 bases between. The CDR3 has 13 amino acids. Germline V lookup: CDR1 MGHRA, CDR2 YSYEKL. The CDR3 loop is CASSQNSPNEQFF. In DNA form, the CDR3 reads TGCGCCAGCAGCCAAAATAGCCCCAATGAGCAGTTCTTC.